The count of the clone carrying this T cell receptor (beta chain) is one. TCRdb re-analysed the 5' RACE reads in MiXCR, keeping a single row per CDR3 protein. The table lists some 1,700,000 distinct CDR3 sequences, about 32% of them singletons, with about 0.25% in the top ten. This entry belongs to a study of identical twins. This CDR3 is 16 amino acids long. The germline V gene has CDR1 SEHNR and CDR2 FQNEAQ (reference sequence). Trimming took off 3 bases at V and 1 base at J, with 12 bases between the two ends. This receptor was taken from a newborn girl in good health. The sample comprised cord blood. The gene calls are TRBV7-9 and TRBJ2-2; weak D call: TRBD2 (6 bases). DNA of the CDR3: TGTGCCAGCAGCTTTCCGGGACTGTGGAACACCGGGGAGCTGTTTTTT. It codes for CASSFPGLWNTGELFF.